The next 20 T cell receptor beta chains were all read from a single sample in a study of CD8 T cells in Susac syndrome. It was with random hexamers that about 0.45 to 1 ug RNA was reverse transcribed. MiXCR, run by TCRdb on the immunoSEQ multiplex PCR reads, gives a single entry per CDR3 protein. Of roughly 200,000 distinct CDR3 sequences in the sample, 85% to 95% were seen once. Sample: CD4+ T cells from PBMCs. All receptors derive from a human donor with Susac syndrome.

The CDR3 protein is CASGLGGVQETQYF. The CDR3 nucleotides read TGCGCCAGTGGTTTGGGAGGGGTTCAAGAGACCCAGTACTTC. This rearrangement joins TRBV5-1 to TRBJ2-5; TRBD2 aligns across 7 bases. V was pared by 8 bases and J by 2 bases, with 9 bases of the junction left unmatched. The CDR3 loop spans 14 amino acids. The germline V gene has CDR1 SGHRS and CDR2 YFSETQ. The whole variable domain, filled in from reference TRBV5-1 and TRBJ2-5, reads KAGVTQTPRYLIKTRGQQVTLSCSPISGHRSVSWYQQTPGQGLQFLFEYFSETQRNKGNFPGRFSGRQFSNSRSEMNVSTLELGDSALYLCASGLGGVQETQYFGPGTRLLVL.

The chain joins TRBV5-1 to TRBJ2-7, with TRBD2 as a possible D gene (5 bases). CDR3 length: 13 amino acids. Germline V gene sequence: CDR1 SGHRS, CDR2 YFSETQ. Trimming left V 4 bases short and J 7 bases short, with 15 bases between. The CDR3 nucleotides read TGCGCCAGCAGCCCCGCGGGCCTCCGGGAGCAGTACTTC. This encodes CASSPAGLREQYF.

The chain recombines TRBV6-5 with TRBJ1-5; D possibly corresponds to TRBD1 (5 bases). The CDR3 contains 14 residues. Germline V gene data show CDR1 as MNHEY and CDR2 as SVGAGI. V shed 6 bases and J shed 0 bases, with 9 bases lying between them. CDR3 amino acids: CASSPGNSNQPQHF. CDR3 DNA: TGTGCCAGCAGCCCAGGGAATAGCAATCAGCCCCAGCATTTT.

This chain uses TRBV2 with TRBJ2-7; D is undetermined. CDR3 length: 11 residues. V dropped 4 bases and J dropped 6 bases, with 7 bases sitting between them. Germline V gene data show CDR1 as SNHLY and CDR2 as FYNNEI. The CDR3 sequence is CASSGSVEQYF. The DNA of the CDR3 is TGTGCCAGCAGTGGTTCAGTCGAGCAGTACTTC.

The chain couples TRBV28 to TRBJ2-7; 7 bases fit TRBD2. V gave up 6 bases and J gave up 5 bases; unmatched junction bases: 16. CDR1 and CDR2 (germline): MDHEN, SYDVKM. CDR3 size: 16 residues. The CDR3 spells CASRPRRGKEDHEQYF. The CDR3 bases are TGTGCCAGCAGACCCCGGCGGGGGAAGGAGGACCACGAGCAGTACTTC.

The rearrangement joins TRBV12-3 or TRBV12-4 to TRBJ2-1, with D maybe TRBD2 (6 bases). V shed 6 bases and J shed 0 bases, with 21 bases lying between them. CDR3 length: 18 amino acids. DNA of the CDR3: TGTGCCAGCAGCCTGACCAGGGCTAGCGACAGCTCCTACAATGAGCAGTTCTTC. The encoded protein is CASSLTRASDSSYNEQFF.

This clonotype appeared once. J is TRBJ2-5 and V is TRBV20-1; the match to TRBD2 covers 9 bases. Looked up from germline, CDR1 is DFQATT and CDR2 is SNEGSKA (reference sequence). J was trimmed by 2 bases and V by 2 bases; bases with no gene match: 9. This CDR3 has 16 amino acids. The CDR3 loop is CSARQTSGSLQETQYF. CDR3 nucleotides: TGCAGTGCTAGACAGACTAGCGGCTCCTTACAAGAGACCCAGTACTTC.

V is TRBV6-1 and J is TRBJ2-3, with D tentatively TRBD1 or TRBD2 (5 bases each). Germline V gene data show CDR1 as MNHNS and CDR2 as SASEGT. Trimming cost V 6 bases and J 1 base, with 17 bases left between them. The CDR3 sequence is 16 residues long. The CDR3 DNA sequence: TGTGCCAGCAGCCACGTAAGGGACGGCGGCACAGATACGCAGTATTTT. Protein: CASSHVRDGGTDTQYF.

The rearrangement links TRBV7-9 to TRBJ2-1; D is possibly TRBD1 or TRBD2 (5 bases each). Germline-derived CDR1 and CDR2 are SEHNR and FQNEAQ (reference sequence). This CDR3 spans 16 amino acids. The V gene lost 5 bases and the J gene lost 0 bases, with 14 bases spanning the gap. The CDR3 sequence: CASSPSWGSSYNEQFF. CDR3 nucleotide sequence: TGTGCCAGCAGCCCTAGTTGGGGGAGCTCCTACAATGAGCAGTTCTTC.

The table lists this clonotype with a count of one. The V gene is TRBV5-1, the J gene TRBJ2-7; unclear D gene. The V gene's germline CDR1 is SGHRS and CDR2 YFSETQ. The CDR3 totals 14 residues. The V and J ends lost 4 bases and 3 bases respectively, with 14 bases between them. As DNA, the CDR3 is TGCGCCAGCAGCCTACGAGCAGGAGACTACGAGCAGTACTTC. Protein product: CASSLRAGDYEQYF. Full variable domain (rest looked up from reference TRBV5-1 and TRBJ2-7): KAGVTQTPRYLIKTRGQQVTLSCSPISGHRSVSWYQQTPGQGLQFLFEYFSETQRNKGNFPGRFSGRQFSNSRSEMNVSTLELGDSALYLCASSLRAGDYEQYFGPGTRLTVT.

Turning to this clonotype: One end of the junction fails to match germline, which may point to a read error. The rearrangement links TRBV28 to TRBJ1-5; D gene unclear. The length of the CDR3 is 14 residues. CDR1 and CDR2 from the germline V gene are MDHEN and SYDVKM. The CDR3 sequence is CASSPGFSYQPQHF. Here the CDR3 DNA reads TGTGCCAGCAGCCCGGGATTTAGCTATCAGCCCCAGCATTTT. Full variable domain (remainder filled in from reference TRBV28 and TRBJ1-5): DVKVTQSSRYLVKRTGEKVFLECVQDMDHENMFWYRQDPGLGLRLIYFSYDVKMKEKGDIPEGYSVSREKKERFSLILESASTNQTSMYLCASSPGFSYQPQHFGDGTRLSIL.

This clonotype is a singleton in its sample. The chain carries TRBV29-1 and TRBJ2-3; D is undetermined. From germline, CDR1 is SQVTM and CDR2 ANQGSEA. CDR3 length: 13 residues. The V end was cut by 8 bases, the J end by 1 base, with 13 bases between. CDR3 bases: TGCAGCTCCCCCGGCCCAGGCACAGATACGCAGTATTTT. Translating gives CSSPGPGTDTQYF.

The V and J genes are TRBV12-3 or TRBV12-4 and TRBJ2-7, with unresolved D. The V end lost 3 bases, the J end lost 0 bases, and 6 bases lay between the germline ends. CDR3 length equals 13 residues. The CDR3, as DNA: TGTGCCAGCAGTTTTGGCAACTCCTACGAGCAGTACTTC. Its protein product is CASSFGNSYEQYF.

The V and J genes are TRBV4-2 and TRBJ2-2; D is possibly TRBD2 (5 bases). From germline, CDR1 is LGHNA and CDR2 YNFKEQ. The CDR3 is made up of 16 amino acids. V was cut by 0 bases and J by 1 base, with 9 bases left in between. The CDR3, as DNA: TGTGCCAGCAGCCAAGATGAACTAGTGAACACCGGGGAGCTGTTTTTT. This encodes CASSQDELVNTGELFF.

The chain links TRBV3-1 to TRBJ1-3; TRBD1 is a possible D gene (5 bases). This CDR3 has 15 residues. Deletions cut 4 bases from V and 8 bases from J, with 18 bases between. Germline CDR1 LGHDT, CDR2 YNNKEL (reference sequence). The CDR3 DNA sequence: TGTGCCAGCAGCCCGCGGCAGGGTGGATCAGACACCATATATTTT. Amino acid sequence: CASSPRQGGSDTIYF.

Comments on this clonotype: Because it lacks the conserved phenylalanine or tryptophan at the end, this CDR3 is likely a read error. This sequence joins TRBV5-1 and TRBJ2-6; D call uncertain. CDR3 size: 17 residues. Germline V gives CDR1 SGHRS, CDR2 YFSETQ. V lost 0 bases to trimming and J lost 1 base, with 11 bases between them. CDR3 sequence (DNA): TGCGCCAGCAGCTTGGTGCACTCGTCTTCTGGGGCCAACGTCCTGACTCTC. Amino acids: CASSLVHSSSGANVLTL.

The genes are TRBV9 and TRBJ1-2; 11 nucleotides align to TRBD1. V lost 3 bases, J lost 8 bases, and 6 bases stayed unmatched. The CDR3 extends over 14 amino acids. Germline V CDR1 and CDR2: SGDLS, YYNGEE. This CDR3 reads CASSADRGLLGYTF. Written as DNA, the CDR3 is TGTGCCAGCAGCGCGGACAGGGGGCTGTTAGGCTACACCTTC.

This rearrangement joins TRBV20-1 to TRBJ1-1; a weak D match, TRBD1 (6 bases). Looked up from germline, CDR1 is DFQATT and CDR2 is SNEGSKA (reference sequence). Between the trimmed V and J ends, which lost 4 bases and 1 base, there was a span of 16 bases. This CDR3 has 15 residues. CDR3 sequence (DNA): TGCAGTGCTACGTACCGGACAGCCTCGAACACTGAAGCTTTCTTT. Translating gives CSATYRTASNTEAFF.

The V call is TRBV14, the J call TRBJ2-5; 8 positions match TRBD2. Germline V CDR1 and CDR2: SGHDN, FVKESK. V trimming: 1 base; J trimming: 1 base; junction bases outside the gene matches: 5. The CDR3 spans 16 residues. The CDR3 protein is CASSQVLAGFQETQYF. CDR3 in DNA: TGTGCCAGCAGCCAAGTTTTAGCGGGATTCCAAGAGACCCAGTACTTC.

The V call is TRBV12-3 or TRBV12-4, the J call TRBJ1-5; no firm D call. Between the trimmed V and J ends, which lost 5 bases and 2 bases, there was a span of 13 bases. The CDR3 is 15 residues long. CDR3 nucleotides: TGTGCCAGCAGTCCGGTGGGGAGAGGCAATCAGCCCCAGCATTTT. Translating it yields CASSPVGRGNQPQHF.